Each of the 10 T cell receptor beta chains below was sequenced from the same sample in a study of blood T cell repertoires in COVID-19. Sequenced by immunoSEQ multiplex PCR; TCRdb stores in-frame clones only, minus some. The table shows 100,000 to 150,000 clones, with 84% occurring only once. The specimen was peripheral blood. The receptor set was obtained from a woman aged 25-40 years who had recovered from COVID-19.

The chain joins TRBV30 to TRBJ2-1; 14 bases align to TRBD2. V lost 1 base, J lost 8 bases, and 4 bases stayed unmatched. This CDR3 has 15 amino acids. CDR1 GTSNPN and CDR2 SVGIG come from the germline V gene (reference sequence). CDR3 loop: CAWSGWGLAGDEQFF. CDR3 coding DNA: TGTGCCTGGAGTGGGTGGGGACTAGCGGGGGATGAGCAGTTCTTC.

As regards this clone: A junction boundary mismatches the germline segment, possibly from a read error. The CDR3, as DNA: TGTGCCAGTCGTATACAGGGCCCCGCGAACACCGGGGAGCTGTTTTTT. The encoded protein is CASRIQGPANTGELFF. The chain couples TRBV19 to TRBJ2-2; D might be TRBD1 (6 bases). The CDR3 is made up of 16 amino acids. CDR1 LNHDA and CDR2 SQIVND come from the germline V gene (reference sequence).

The J gene is TRBJ1-2, the V gene TRBV7-5; TRBD1 was called by the table and not checked on the DNA. TRBV7-5 is a pseudogene locus. CDR3 length equals 16 residues. CDR3 amino acids: CARSPRDREEDYGYTF. DNA for the CDR3: TGTGCCAGAAGCCCCCGGGACAGGGAGGAGGACTATGGCTACACCTTC.

The chain joins TRBV2 to TRBJ2-5, with 7 bases fitting TRBD1. Germline V lookup: CDR1 SNHLY, CDR2 FYNNEI. J gave up 2 bases and V 5 bases, and 8 bases lay outside the gene matches. This CDR3 comprises 15 residues. The CDR3 is CASSSGTVLQETQYF. The CDR3 DNA is TGTGCCAGCAGTTCCGGGACAGTACTTCAAGAGACCCAGTACTTC. The whole variable domain, remainder taken from reference TRBV2 and TRBJ2-5, is EPEVTQTPSHQVTQMGQEVILRCVPISNHLYFYWYRQILGQKVEFLVSFYNNEISEKSEIFDDQFSVERPDGSNFTLKIRSTKLEDSAMYFCASSSGTVLQETQYFGPGTRLLVL.

This clone has a single count. The V gene is TRBV5-1, the J gene TRBJ1-5, with D maybe TRBD1 (5 bases). In germline, CDR1 is SGHRS, CDR2 YFSETQ. The CDR3 has 14 residues. Deletions cut 1 base from V and 5 bases from J, with 10 bases between. The CDR3 nucleotides read TGCGCCAGCAGCTTGACTCCGGGGGATCAGCCCCAGCATTTT. It specifies CASSLTPGDQPQHF.

This chain uses TRBV11-2 with TRBJ1-4; D call uncertain. CDR3 length: 15 amino acids. The germline V gene has CDR1 SGHAT and CDR2 FQNNGV. V was clipped by 7 bases and J by 0 bases, with 12 bases between them. CDR3 in amino acids: CASTFGISTNEKLFF. In nucleotides, the CDR3 is TGTGCCAGCACCTTCGGGATATCAACTAATGAAAAACTGTTTTTT.

A single count supports this clone. The CDR3 nucleotides read TGTGCCAGCAGTTTCCCAGGGTCTAACTATGGCTACACCTTC. Translating gives CASSFPGSNYGYTF. The chain combines TRBV28 with TRBJ1-2; D may be TRBD1 (5 bases). Germline V lookup: CDR1 MDHEN, CDR2 SYDVKM. CDR3 size: 14 residues. V lost 3 bases and J lost 0, with 8 bases in between.

This sequence joins TRBV19 and TRBJ2-2; a weak D match, TRBD1 (5 bases). V was shortened by 5 bases and J by 4 bases, with 11 bases between the two germline ends. In germline, CDR1 is LNHDA, CDR2 SQIVND (reference sequence). This CDR3 comprises 14 residues. The CDR3 bases are TGTGCCAGTAGTCGCCAGGGTTCCACCGGGGAGCTGTTTTTT. Translated, it gives CASSRQGSTGELFF.

This clone was seen only once. This sequence joins TRBV9 and TRBJ2-7; 15 bases map to TRBD2. CDR1 is SGDLS and CDR2 is YYNGEE in the germline V gene. The J segment lost 3 bases and the V segment lost 4 bases, leaving 5 bases of the junction unmatched. The CDR3 contains 16 residues. The CDR3 spells CASSLGLAGGYYEQYF. CDR3 sequence (DNA): TGTGCCAGCAGCCTTGGACTAGCGGGAGGGTACTACGAGCAGTACTTC.

The rearrangement links TRBV6-5 to TRBJ2-1; D might be TRBD2 (6 bases). Germline V gene data show CDR1 as MNHEY and CDR2 as SVGAGI. Trimming left V 5 bases short and J 10 bases short, with 9 bases between. CDR3 size: 11 residues. The CDR3 DNA is TGTGCCAGCAGTCCGGGGGACGAGCAGTTCTTC. Protein: CASSPGDEQFF.